In its sample, the clone carrying this T cell receptor (beta chain) was seen a few times. Antigen unknown. This sample was included in a study of T cell repertoires in cytomegalovirus infection. Study as a whole: Signatures in public TCR beta sequences pointed to both CMV infection and matching HLA type. Study-level findings and limits: The response measured ex vivo was dominated by TCR beta clonotypes (HLA-C-restricted and CMV-specific). People with CMV and the relevant HLA were identified by cumulative public TCR beta family frequency.

Each CDR3 protein gets one entry after TCRdb re-called the reads with MiXCR. The table lists some 250,000 distinct CDR3 sequences, approximately 8.3% of them singletons. Trimming at V came to 10 bases and at J to 2 bases, leaving 5 bases not matched to a gene. There are 14 residues in the CDR3. Germline V gives CDR1 ENHRY, CDR2 SYGVKD. The J gene is TRBJ2-7, the V gene TRBV10-3, with 13 nucleotides matching TRBD2. Sequencing was performed on PBMCs. The TCR comes from a human donor in good health (CMV status not recorded). Some clones in this sample may be carry-over from other donors' samples. CDR3 protein: CATKGTSGTYEQYF. Written as DNA, the CDR3 is TGTGCCACCAAAGGGACTAGCGGGACCTACGAGCAGTACTTC.